The next 2 T cell receptor beta chains were all read from a single sample in a study of T-cell memory formation after mild COVID-19. TCRdb redid the calling of the 5' RACE reads with MiXCR, one entry per CDR3 protein. The sample contains under 450,000 distinct CDR3 sequences, around 20% of which appear only once. Sequenced: PBMCs or a T cell subset sorted from them (not recorded which). These receptors were taken from a young man who had mild COVID-19 (a few samples of this study predate the infection). Cell type and time point are not known.

The chain joins TRBV4-2 to TRBJ2-3, with 7 positions matching TRBD1. Germline lookup yields CDR1 LGHNA and CDR2 YNFKEQ. The CDR3 spans 19 residues. V lost 0 bases, J lost 2 bases, and 14 bases stayed unmatched. The CDR3 loop reads CASSQERGHNGGLTDTQYF. Written as DNA, the CDR3 is TGTGCCAGCAGCCAAGAAAGGGGGCATAACGGAGGCCTCACAGATACGCAGTATTTT.

This chain uses TRBV6-5 with TRBJ2-3; D gene uncertain. The CDR3 consists of 14 residues. Looked up from germline, CDR1 is MNHEY and CDR2 is SVGAGI. Trimming shortened V by 2 bases and J by 2 bases, and 8 bases separated the two germline ends. CDR3 loop: CASSYKGPTDTQYF. The CDR3 nucleotides read TGTGCCAGCAGTTACAAGGGCCCCACAGATACGCAGTATTTT.